The 3 T cell receptor beta chains below come from one sample, sequenced in a study of cytomegalovirus exposure and HLA in healthy donors (dated by TCRdb to the late 2010s). Library creation used the immunoSEQ multiplex PCR assay. A mixture of 60 forward primers for TCR Vbeta segments and 13 reverse primers for TCR Jbeta segments was used in the multiplex PCR. Sourced from immuneACCESS, this table was stored by TCRdb with only in-frame sequences that have V and J called. A share of the clones is absent; for the studies checked, an unresolved V gene accounts for under half, and the remainder has no known explanation. This sample gives about 86,000 clones in total; about 76% of them show up just once. The top ten hold about 15% of the sample. What was sequenced was PBMCs. Every receptor here comes from a woman aged 40 to 50 in good health and CMV-seropositive.

J is TRBJ2-5 and V is TRBV6-6, with TRBD1 matching 7 bases. The germline gives CDR1 MNHNY, CDR2 SVGAGI (reference sequence). This CDR3 is 14 amino acids long. With V trimmed by 2 bases and J by 5 bases, 5 bases remained unmatched. CDR3 sequence (DNA): TGTGCCAGCAGTTACGGGACAGACACGGAGACCCAGTACTTC. Translation gives CASSYGTDTETQYF.

The chain uses TRBV30 and TRBJ2-2, with 14 bases lining up with TRBD2. V lost 2 bases, J lost 9 bases, and 5 bases stayed unmatched. Germline CDR1 GTSNPN, CDR2 SVGIG (reference sequence). The CDR3 has 15 residues. The CDR3 spells CAWSLGLAGVRELFF. DNA for the CDR3: TGTGCCTGGAGTCTGGGACTAGCGGGAGTAAGGGAGCTGTTTTTT.

The chain is built from TRBV7-2 and TRBJ2-5; TRBD2 matches 14 bases. Germline V gives CDR1 SGHTA, CDR2 FQGNSA. This CDR3 has 15 amino acids. V gave up 5 bases and J gave up 5 bases; unmatched junction bases: 4. The CDR3 DNA sequence: TGTGCCAGCAGCGAGACTAGCGGGAGGGTGGAGACCCAGTACTTC. Translating gives CASSETSGRVETQYF.